This T cell receptor beta chain stems from a study of metastatic and nonmetastatic thyroid tumors (dated by TCRdb to 2020 to 2022). Regarding the complete study: Repertoires were compared across peripheral blood and tumor or nodule tissue samples from malignant and benign thyroid patients. Results the study describes overall, beyond this receptor: In both blood and tumor samples, TCR beta diversity was reported to be significantly higher in malignant tumors than in benign nodules.

According to the germline V gene, CDR1 reads MNHEY and CDR2 reads SVGEGT. From its cysteine to its phenylalanine, the CDR3 spans 12 amino acids. Left in the record is the CDR3 DNA by itself, 36 bases read in frame from the first base. The junction shows trimming of 6 bases on V and 6 bases on J, and the gene matches do not reach 4 bases of it. None of the patients had been given any treatment before thyroid surgery. Using T-cell receptor beta sequencing, the researchers looked back retrospectively at clinical samples from patients, gathered between about 2011 and 2018. The library was prepared using PCR. TCRdb names Illumina HiSeq 4000 as the instrument used. High-throughput sequencing was used to profile the CDR3 region of the TCR beta-chain in every patient. In the source study's methods: Drawing on CDR3 differences between clinicopathological groups, the researchers built a classifier meant to tell apart patients with distant-metastatic papillary thyroid cancer. The Shannon index was used to measure repertoire diversity, and the Morisita-Horn index was used to measure how similar tumor and blood repertoires were. TCRdb reran the public reads through fastp at Q25 and MiXCR, keeping productive beta chains. The V and J calls, along with clone size, are taken from TCRdb and not from the paper's own processing. Counted in this sample were over 20,000 clones; approximately 30% of them appeared once. The ten most abundant clones make up approximately 20% of the sample.

In its sample, this clone was seen a few times. Its antigen is unknown. The input lacks base qualities; no much larger clone sits a single base away. The sequence joins TRBV6-2 or TRBV6-3 to TRBJ1-2; 7 bases in the middle match TRBD1. The TCR comes from a female donor with papillary thyroid cancer or a benign thyroid nodule (not recorded which). Some clones in this sample may be carry-over from other donors' samples. The material sequenced was blood. The nucleotide sequence is given as TGTGCCAGCAGGACAGGGAGCCATGGCTACACCTTC. Its protein reads: CASRTGSHGYTF.